The 4 T cell receptor beta chains reported below all come from one sample, sequenced in a study of T cell responses to AZD1222 COVID-19 vaccine. Generated by immunoSEQ multiplex PCR, the TCRdb table keeps only in-frame clones and is missing some. The sample carries under 150,000 clones, roughly 91% recorded once. The sequenced sample was peripheral blood, obtained on day 0 of AZD1222 vaccination. The receptors originated from an adult in good health.

The J gene is TRBJ2-1, the V gene TRBV27; D not certain. Trimming stripped 5 bases from V and 9 bases from J, with 11 bases between. Germline V lookup: CDR1 MNHEY, CDR2 SMNVEV (reference sequence). CDR3 length: 12 residues. The CDR3 loop is CASSLLGAEQFF. The CDR3 region has the DNA TGTGCCAGCAGTCTCTTAGGTGCTGAGCAGTTCTTC.

This chain uses TRBV12-3 or TRBV12-4 with TRBJ2-4, with a weak D call TRBD2 (5 bases). The V and J ends lost 7 bases and 6 bases respectively, with 10 bases between them. The CDR3 is 12 amino acids. The CDR3 reads CASTRGRNIQYF. CDR3 DNA: TGTGCCAGCACCCGGGGTAGAAACATTCAGTACTTC.

The rearrangement uses TRBV12-3 or TRBV12-4 and TRBJ2-1; D is uncertain. The CDR3 covers 13 residues. V lost 6 bases, J lost 4 bases, and 10 bases lay in between. The CDR3 DNA follows: TGTGCCAGCAGCCCCTTTAATTACAATGAGCAGTTCTTC. It codes for CASSPFNYNEQFF.

The chain employs TRBV10-1 and TRBJ1-1, with D unresolved. V was clipped by 2 bases and J by 7 bases, with 8 bases between them. The germline V gene has CDR1 WNHNN and CDR2 SYGVQD (reference sequence). The CDR3 is 12 residues long. DNA for the CDR3: TGCGCCAGCAGTGAGACCTCAGATGAAGCTTTCTTT. Encoded protein: CASSETSDEAFF.